What follows are 9 T cell receptor beta chains derived from one specimen sequenced in a study of T cells in Graves' hyperthyroidism and ophthalmopathy. Amplified regions were TCR beta CDR3 sequences from RNA transcripts. HTBI primers were the set used in a first-round RT-PCR of the TCR CDR3. MiXCR, run by TCRdb on the multiplex PCR reads, gives a single entry per CDR3 protein. The sample has roughly 350,000 distinct CDR3 sequences, about an eighth seen once. The material sequenced was blood. Source of these receptors: a woman in her thirties or forties with Graves' ophthalmopathy.

The gene calls are TRBV7-9 and TRBJ2-2; no definite D call. The CDR3 totals 16 residues. Germline lookup yields CDR1 SEHNR and CDR2 FQNEAQ (reference sequence). Between the trimmed V and J ends, which lost 5 bases and 4 bases, there was a span of 17 bases. CDR3 loop: CASSRVVSDGTGELFF. The DNA of the CDR3 is TGTGCCAGCAGCAGAGTCGTCTCCGATGGCACCGGGGAGCTGTTTTTT.

To note about this clonotype: A read error may explain this, as a much larger clone is one base away. The rearrangement uses TRBV7-6 and TRBJ2-2, with D possibly matching TRBD2 (6 bases). Germline V gene data show CDR1 as SGHVS and CDR2 as FNYEAQ. CDR3 length equals 13 residues. The CDR3 protein is CASGLTTTGGLFF. DNA for the CDR3: TGTGCCAGCGGCCTGACAACCACCGGGGGGCTGTTTTTT.

This clonotype was recorded at least ten times. This CDR3 reads CASSEGANPRAFF. The DNA of the CDR3 is TGTGCCAGCAGTGAAGGAGCCAATCCTCGAGCTTTCTTT. This chain connects TRBV25-1 to TRBJ1-1; D ambiguous. The V end lost 2 bases, the J end lost 10 bases, and 14 bases lay between the germline ends. This CDR3 comprises 13 residues. The V gene's germline CDR1 is MGHDK and CDR2 SYGVNS.

This clonotype has a count of ten or more. The chain couples TRBV27 to TRBJ1-6; TRBD1 is a possible D gene (5 bases). The CDR3 extends over 14 amino acids. V dropped 2 bases and J dropped 6 bases, with 8 bases sitting between them. Germline V CDR1 and CDR2: MNHEY, SMNVEV (reference sequence). The CDR3 DNA follows: TGTGCCAGCAGTTTAGGGGCCCTTAATTCACCCCTCCACTTT. Its translation is CASSLGALNSPLHF.

This clonotype was counted ten times or more. CDR3 region: CASSPRSSGTGANVLTF. The CDR3 coding sequence is TGTGCCAGCAGCCCCCGGTCTAGCGGGACTGGGGCCAACGTCCTGACTTTC. The V call is TRBV2, the J call TRBJ2-6; 9 positions agree with TRBD2. Germline V gives CDR1 SNHLY, CDR2 FYNNEI. The CDR3 contains 17 residues. V shed 6 bases and J 2 bases; nucleotides not matched to a gene: 8.

This clonotype has at least ten counts. The CDR3 sequence: CASRYKGRTDTQYF. Written as DNA, the CDR3 is TGTGCCAGCAGGTATAAGGGGCGCACAGATACGCAGTATTTT. The chain joins TRBV6-2 or TRBV6-3 to TRBJ2-3, with D maybe TRBD1 (5 bases). Per the germline V gene, CDR1 is MNHEY and CDR2 is SVGEGT. Trimming cost V 6 bases and J 1 base, with 11 bases left between them. There are 14 residues in the CDR3.

The chain is built from TRBV18 and TRBJ1-1; tentatively, D is TRBD1 (5 bases). CDR1 is KGHSH, CDR2 LQKENI, per germline. There are 14 residues in the CDR3. Trimming left V 3 bases short and J 0 bases short, with 8 bases between. CDR3 bases: TGTGCCAGCTCACCCAGGGATATGAACACTGAAGCTTTCTTT. It specifies CASSPRDMNTEAFF.

This clonotype was seen at least ten times. This chain uses TRBV7-9 with TRBJ1-1; 8 positions agree with TRBD1. Germline V lookup: CDR1 SEHNR, CDR2 FQNEAQ (reference sequence). With 5 bases clipped from V and 7 bases from J, the junction kept 12 bases outside the gene matches. This CDR3 region has 15 residues. CDR3 bases: TGTGCCAGCAGCCCATCTCTGGACAGGGAAAGTGAAGCTTTCTTT. Residues: CASSPSLDRESEAFF.

The table lists this clonotype with many counts. The chain joins TRBV20-1 to TRBJ2-3; the match to TRBD1 covers 7 bases. Germline V gene sequence: CDR1 DFQATT, CDR2 SNEGSKA (reference sequence). Trimming took 3 bases from V and 3 from J; bases not matched to a gene: 12. This CDR3 region has 16 residues. The CDR3 DNA reads TGCAGTGCTAGGATCACAGGGGTTAGTAGTACAGATACGCAGTATTTT. Translation gives CSARITGVSSTDTQYF.